This T cell receptor (beta chain) stems from a study of response to subunit inactivated influenza vaccine. Findings and limits, study-wide: Each seasonal influenza vaccination recruits few new T cells, the authors suggested.

Trimming cost V 0 bases and J 0 bases, with 9 bases left between them. Germline CDR1 is LGHNA and CDR2 is YNFKEQ. The length of the CDR3 is 16 residues. Note on this clonotype: As yet, its antigen is unknown.

TCRdb re-derived calls from the RT-PCR reads in MiXCR, one entry per CDR3 protein. The sample shows 630,000 or so distinct CDR3 sequences, less than 20% of them seen only once. Source: PBMCs from blood, taken 11 to 12 days after vaccination. The sequence derives from a middle-aged man who received an inactivated influenza vaccine. The chain joins TRBV4-2 to TRBJ2-1; no clear D gene. The CDR3 reads CASSQEAGNSYNEQFF. DNA of the CDR3: TGTGCCAGCAGCCAAGAGGCCGGAAACTCCTACAATGAGCAGTTCTTC.